This T cell receptor beta chain stems from a study of response to subunit inactivated influenza vaccine. The CDR3 runs 19 residues. Per germline, CDR1 PRHDT and CDR2 FYEKMQ (reference sequence). With 0 bases clipped from V and 3 bases from J, the junction kept 13 bases outside the gene matches. TCRdb redid the calling of the RT-PCR reads with MiXCR, one entry per CDR3 protein. This table holds 500,000 to 550,000 distinct CDR3 sequences, roughly 25% found once. The sample also formed part of further work on T cells expressing NK-cell markers. That work contributes: For TCR beta, cDNA was produced by 5'RACE template switching with UMIs. For a handful of donors, these clonotypes were likewise the leading ones in the CD3+CD56-NKG2C+ fraction.

The clonotype originates from a man aged 50-59 years who received an inactivated influenza vaccine. The input for sequencing was CD4+ T cells sorted from PBMCs, taken roughly 13 days after vaccination. The chain employs TRBV13 and TRBJ2-3; 9 positions agree with TRBD1. Written as DNA, the CDR3 is TGTGCCAGCAGCTTAGGCACAGAATTCGGGACAGGGCTTACAGATACGCAGTATTTT. Protein: CASSLGTEFGTGLTDTQYF.